This is a list of T cell receptor beta chains from one sample in a study of T cell repertoires in cytomegalovirus infection. Each CDR3 protein is one row after TCRdb ran MiXCR on the reads. The repertoire has around 530,000 distinct CDR3 sequences, around a quarter of them found once; the top ten carry around 14%. Sequencing was carried out using PBMCs. Every receptor here comes from a human donor in good health (CMV status not recorded). Some clones in this sample may be carry-over from other donors' samples. Both conserved end residues are trimmed from each CDR3. The order of the fields is D gene, V gene, CDR3 protein. The D gene is left open where the match is weak.

d_call: TRBD2; v_call: TRBV29-1; cdr3_aa: SVTGTSDEQF
d_call: -; v_call: TRBV7-9; cdr3_aa: ASSRTQEANYGYT
d_call: TRBD1; v_call: TRBV6-1; cdr3_aa: ASSRDRGVDNQPQH
d_call: -; v_call: TRBV11-2; cdr3_aa: ASSLGTLYGETQY
d_call: -; v_call: TRBV7-2; cdr3_aa: ASSPPGGDNSPLH
d_call: -; v_call: TRBV18; cdr3_aa: ASSLNGAVRDEQY
d_call: TRBD2; v_call: TRBV7-9; cdr3_aa: ASSSHSGGLPAQY
d_call: -; v_call: TRBV29-1; cdr3_aa: SEGDGYT
d_call: TRBD2; v_call: TRBV19; cdr3_aa: ASSIRRLALSYNEQF
d_call: -; v_call: TRBV19; cdr3_aa: ASREQDLGYGYT
d_call: TRBD2; v_call: TRBV7-2; cdr3_aa: ASSLGILAGGYNEQF
d_call: -; v_call: TRBV7-9; cdr3_aa: ASSPPGGTEAF
d_call: TRBD1; v_call: TRBV7-2; cdr3_aa: ASSLTRDSITYEQY
d_call: TRBD2; v_call: TRBV20-1; cdr3_aa: SATELAGGRTDTQY
d_call: -; v_call: TRBV19; cdr3_aa: ASSIPSSYNSPLH
d_call: TRBD2; v_call: TRBV7-4; cdr3_aa: ASSLQLAGDFDEQF
d_call: -; v_call: TRBV20-1; cdr3_aa: SARDRDKNEQF
d_call: -; v_call: TRBV15; cdr3_aa: ATSSAQREKLF
d_call: -; v_call: TRBV28; cdr3_aa: ASTERGVPAF
d_call: -; v_call: TRBV7-2; cdr3_aa: ASSYHQETQY
d_call: TRBD1; v_call: TRBV27; cdr3_aa: ASRMTGGHTGELF
d_call: -; v_call: TRBV7-2; cdr3_aa: ASSFDLYGYT
d_call: TRBD2; v_call: TRBV7-8; cdr3_aa: ASTLAGGGTGELF
d_call: TRBD1; v_call: TRBV4-3; cdr3_aa: ASSQWTGVTDTQY
d_call: -; v_call: TRBV7-2; cdr3_aa: ASSNIGGIGAF
d_call: TRBD1; v_call: TRBV15; cdr3_aa: ATSRDRTGGNQPQH
d_call: TRBD2; v_call: TRBV6-5; cdr3_aa: ASSYLWTSSSSYEQY
d_call: -; v_call: TRBV27; cdr3_aa: ASSPPGQQYT
d_call: -; v_call: TRBV20-1; cdr3_aa: SARLTGYGYT